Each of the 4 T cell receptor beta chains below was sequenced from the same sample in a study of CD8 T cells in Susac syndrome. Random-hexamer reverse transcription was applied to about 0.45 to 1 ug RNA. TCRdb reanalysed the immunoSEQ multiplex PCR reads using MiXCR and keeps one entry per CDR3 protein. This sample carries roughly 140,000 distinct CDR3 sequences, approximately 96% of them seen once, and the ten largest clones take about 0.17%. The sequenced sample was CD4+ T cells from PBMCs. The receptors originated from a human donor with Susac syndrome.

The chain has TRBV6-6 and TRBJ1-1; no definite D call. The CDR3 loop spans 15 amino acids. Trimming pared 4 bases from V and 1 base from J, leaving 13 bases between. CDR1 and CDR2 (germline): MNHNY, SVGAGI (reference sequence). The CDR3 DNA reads TGTGCCAGCAGTTCTCTCGGACGGGGGAACACTGAAGCTTTCTTT. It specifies CASSSLGRGNTEAFF.

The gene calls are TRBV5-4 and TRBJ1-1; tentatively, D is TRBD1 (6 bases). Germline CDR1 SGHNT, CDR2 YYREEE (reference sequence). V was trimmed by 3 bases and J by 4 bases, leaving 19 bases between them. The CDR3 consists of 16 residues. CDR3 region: CASSSQRGGAPTEAFF. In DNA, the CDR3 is TGTGCCAGCAGCTCCCAAAGGGGGGGGGCGCCCACTGAAGCTTTCTTT.

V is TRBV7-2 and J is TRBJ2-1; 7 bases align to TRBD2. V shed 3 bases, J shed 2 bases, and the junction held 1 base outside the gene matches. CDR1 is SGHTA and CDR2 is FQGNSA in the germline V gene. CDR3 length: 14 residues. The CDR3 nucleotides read TGTGCCAGCAGCTTCGGGACTACCTACAATGAGCAGTTCTTC. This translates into CASSFGTTYNEQFF.

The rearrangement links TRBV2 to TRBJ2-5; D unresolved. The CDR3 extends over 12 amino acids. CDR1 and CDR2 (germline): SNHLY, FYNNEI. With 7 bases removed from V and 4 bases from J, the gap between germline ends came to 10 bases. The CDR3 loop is CASKKGGETQYF. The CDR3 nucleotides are TGTGCCAGCAAGAAGGGCGGAGAGACCCAGTACTTC.